The 9 T cell receptor beta chains reported below all come from one sample, sequenced in a study of somatic mutations in cytotoxic T cells in rheumatoid arthritis. Using immunoSEQ multiplex PCR, the repertoire was profiled, and TCRdb retains in-frame clones only, with some absent. This table holds 15,000 to 20,000 clones, approximately 75% found once. Sequencing was performed on CD8+ T cells sorted from blood. These receptors all stem from an adult with rheumatoid arthritis.

The chain links TRBV9 to TRBJ2-3, with 16 bases identical to TRBD2. J was trimmed by 2 bases and V by 4 bases; bases with no gene match: 7. The germline CDR1 and CDR2 sequences are SGDLS and YYNGEE. The CDR3 covers 18 residues. CDR3 sequence: CASSPPGLAGGYTDTQYF. Here the CDR3 DNA reads TGTGCCAGCAGCCCCCCGGGACTAGCGGGGGGGTACACAGATACGCAGTATTTT.

The sample holds a few counts of this clone. The rearrangement links TRBV27 to TRBJ1-1; a possible D gene is TRBD1 (6 bases). CDR1 is MNHEY, CDR2 SMNVEV, per germline (reference sequence). Trimming took off 3 bases at V and 5 bases at J, with 10 bases between the two ends. The CDR3 runs 13 residues. This chain's CDR3 is CASSLGGVTEAFF. The CDR3 DNA reads as TGTGCCAGCAGTTTGGGGGGCGTTACTGAAGCTTTCTTT.

This sequence joins TRBV5-5 and TRBJ2-5, with a tentative D call TRBD1 (5 bases). This CDR3 contains 12 residues. V was pared by 0 bases and J by 7 bases, with 7 bases between. The V gene's germline CDR1 is SGHKS and CDR2 YYEKEE (reference sequence). CDR3: CASSLGGATQYF. For the CDR3, the DNA is TGTGCCAGCAGCTTGGGTGGGGCGACCCAGTACTTC.

The chain links TRBV6-1 to TRBJ1-2; tentative D call: TRBD1 (6 bases). The germline V and J ends were trimmed by 2 bases and 7 bases, with 14 bases remaining between them. Germline values: CDR1 MNHNS, CDR2 SASEGT. The CDR3 is made up of 14 amino acids. The CDR3 bases are TGTGCCAGCAGTGAATTGGGAACAGGGTTTGGCTACACCTTC. Translating it yields CASSELGTGFGYTF.

V gene TRBV11-2 combines with J gene TRBJ2-7; D is ambiguous. CDR1 is SGHAT, CDR2 FQNNGV, per germline. This CDR3 is 11 amino acids long. Trimming stripped 1 base from V and 5 bases from J, with 3 bases between. CDR3 loop: CASSLGHEQYF. CDR3 coding DNA: TGTGCCAGCAGCTTAGGACACGAGCAGTACTTC.

CDR3 bases: TGTGCCAGCAGACCACGGTATTTT. It is translated as CASRPRYF. This chain links TRBV27 with TRBJ2-3; D remains ambiguous. This CDR3 region has 8 residues. V lost 6 bases to trimming and J lost 14 bases, with 6 bases between them. Germline V gene data show CDR1 as MNHEY and CDR2 as SMNVEV (reference sequence).

This chain joins TRBV2 and TRBJ1-5; no reliable D call. Germline values: CDR1 SNHLY, CDR2 FYNNEI. This CDR3 has 13 residues. The ends were cut back, 2 bases at V and 6 bases at J, with 8 bases in the middle. This CDR3 reads CASSESPGQPQHF. CDR3 DNA: TGTGCCAGCAGTGAATCACCAGGTCAGCCCCAGCATTTT.

This clone was detected a few times. The genes are TRBV10-1 and TRBJ2-7, with D perhaps TRBD2 (6 bases). Germline V gene data show CDR1 as WNHNN and CDR2 as SYGVQD (reference sequence). Trimming took 2 bases from V and 9 from J, leaving 11 bases between them. This CDR3 spans 12 amino acids. CDR3 region: CASSEGGEMQYF. CDR3 DNA sequence: TGCGCCAGCAGTGAGGGAGGGGAGATGCAGTACTTC.

V gene TRBV7-9 combines with J gene TRBJ2-1; perhaps TRBD2 as D (7 bases). CDR1 SEHNR and CDR2 FQNEAQ come from the germline V gene (reference sequence). V was trimmed by 8 bases and J by 4 bases, leaving 12 bases between them. The CDR3 covers 13 residues. The CDR3 DNA reads TGTGCCAGCGTCGGGGGGCGGTACAATGAGCAGTTCTTC. This encodes CASVGGRYNEQFF.